The rows below give T cell receptor beta chains drawn from one sample of a study of Tregs in tolerant kidney transplant recipients. Sequenced by immunoSEQ multiplex PCR; TCRdb stores in-frame clones only, minus some. The sample has more than 70,000 clones; over 75% are singletons. Specimen: CD4+ T cells from blood (PBMCs), collected 24 months after the transplant. These receptors all stem from a human patient who received a combined kidney and bone marrow transplant. A subset of T cells may come from the graft donor. The CDR3 runs from the conserved cysteine through the conserved F or W. D genes are given only for firm matches.

cdr3_length	d_call	v_call	j_call	cdr3_aa
13	NA	TRBV28	TRBJ2-3	CASLRGSTDTQYF
12	NA	TRBV4-3	TRBJ2-2	CASSPRTGELFF
14	TRBD1	TRBV6-5	TRBJ1-2	CASSYRDRVYGYTF
18	TRBD1	TRBV11-1	TRBJ2-1	CASSLGTGGARRYNEQFF
13	NA	TRBV30	TRBJ1-6	CAWAGQNNSPLHF
15	NA	TRBV7-6	TRBJ2-7	CASSRTGGGFYEQYF
14	TRBD1	TRBV7-6	TRBJ1-1	CASSSGQGITEAFF
15	TRBD1	TRBV5-1	TRBJ2-7	CASSLFGQGIYEQYF
13	NA	TRBV5-4	TRBJ2-7	CASSLAGVYEQYF
14	NA	TRBV4-2	TRBJ2-3	CASSQDDARDTQYF
15	NA	TRBV18	TRBJ1-3	CASSPPISGGNTIYF
15	NA	TRBV19	TRBJ2-2	CASSIHTGNTGELFF
14	NA	TRBV18	TRBJ2-5	CASSPHPRSLEQYF
12	NA	TRBV6-5	TRBJ2-4	CATTGPGNIQYF
16	NA	TRBV4-2	TRBJ1-1	CASTRMAGLTGTEAFF
15	NA	TRBV10-1	TRBJ1-4	CASRGGWGSAEKLFF
16	TRBD2	TRBV7-9	TRBJ2-3	CASSRRLAGGPGTQYF
14	NA	TRBV30	TRBJ2-1	CAWNRRPSYNEQFF
17	NA	TRBV4-3	TRBJ1-4	CASSQDFAGGWDEKLFF
15	NA	TRBV7-9	TRBJ1-6	CASSLGRSPDSPLHF
16	TRBD1	TRBV7-2	TRBJ2-1	CASSPRHRGLANEQFF
16	TRBD1	TRBV18	TRBJ1-3	CASSPRDRGSGNTIYF
15	TRBD1	TRBV6-1	TRBJ1-2	CASSEGQGRNYGYTF
15	TRBD1	TRBV11-3	TRBJ2-7	CASSRRQGSLDEQYF
16	TRBD1	TRBV28	TRBJ1-6	CASRGGSGTGNSPLHF
13	TRBD2	TRBV6-4	TRBJ2-4	CASSELRGSIQYF
15	TRBD2	TRBV4-3	TRBJ2-3	CASSQDGLAGNTQYF
16	NA	TRBV15	TRBJ2-3	CATVPRVSPYTDTQYF